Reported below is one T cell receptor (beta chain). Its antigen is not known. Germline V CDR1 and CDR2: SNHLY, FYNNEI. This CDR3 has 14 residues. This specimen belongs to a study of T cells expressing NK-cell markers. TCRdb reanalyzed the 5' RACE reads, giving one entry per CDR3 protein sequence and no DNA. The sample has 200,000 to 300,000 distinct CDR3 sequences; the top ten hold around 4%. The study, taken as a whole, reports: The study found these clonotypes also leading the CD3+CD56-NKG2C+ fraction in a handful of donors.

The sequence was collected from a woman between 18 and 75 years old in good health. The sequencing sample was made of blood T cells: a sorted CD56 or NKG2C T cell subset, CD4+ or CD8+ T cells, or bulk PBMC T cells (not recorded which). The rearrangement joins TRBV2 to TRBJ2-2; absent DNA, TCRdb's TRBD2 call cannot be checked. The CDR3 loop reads CATGLAGALGELFF.